This entry lists 22 T cell receptor beta chains sequenced from one sample in a study of blood T cell repertoires in COVID-19. This table comes from immunoSEQ multiplex PCR, and its TCRdb copy is limited to in-frame clones, with some not included. The table records a few hundred thousand clones, approximately 87% of them present only once. Sequences were obtained from peripheral blood. These receptors were taken from a man between 60 and 75 years old with acute or convalescent COVID-19.

The chain employs TRBV9 and TRBJ1-6, with 7 bases identical to TRBD1. Germline V gene data show CDR1 as SGDLS and CDR2 as YYNGEE. The ends lost 4 bases at V and 4 bases at J; junction bases unmatched: 14. The CDR3 covers 18 residues. The CDR3, as DNA: TGTGCCAGCAGCCCAGGGGGAAGGATGATGAGTTATAATTCACCCCTCCACTTT. Its protein product is CASSPGGRMMSYNSPLHF.

This clone showed up just once. The rearrangement uses TRBV2 and TRBJ2-7; no definite D call. The germline V gene has CDR1 SNHLY and CDR2 FYNNEI. V shed 4 bases and J shed 3 bases, with 13 bases lying between them. The CDR3 sequence is 14 residues long. The CDR3: CASSVTEPNYEQYF. For the CDR3, the DNA is TGTGCCAGCAGTGTTACGGAGCCCAACTACGAGCAGTACTTC.

This clone was picked up one time. The rearrangement links TRBV9 to TRBJ2-3; D uncertain. Trimming pared 4 bases from V and 0 bases from J, leaving 15 bases between. Germline V gene sequence: CDR1 SGDLS, CDR2 YYNGEE. The CDR3 is made up of 16 amino acids. CDR3 sequence reads: CASSPPLSPSTDTQYF. As DNA, the CDR3 is TGTGCCAGCAGCCCCCCCCTATCCCCTAGCACAGATACGCAGTATTTT.

The V gene is TRBV18, the J gene TRBJ1-4; TRBD1 might be the D (6 bases). Germline CDR1 reads KGHSH; CDR2 reads LQKENI. The germline V and J ends were trimmed by 2 bases and 4 bases, with 8 bases remaining between them. This CDR3 is 14 amino acids long. CDR3 nucleotide sequence: TGTGCCAGCTCACCAGGGGGCATTAATGAAAAACTGTTTTTT. Translation gives CASSPGGINEKLFF. The entire variable domain, with the rest obtained from reference TRBV18 and TRBJ1-4, is as follows: NAGVMQNPRHLVRRRGQEARLRCSPMKGHSHVYWYRQLPEEGLKFMVYLQKENIIDESGMPKERFSAEFPKEGPSILRIQQVVRGDSAAYFCASSPGGINEKLFFGSGTQLSVL.

The V gene is TRBV7-6, the J gene TRBJ2-5, with TRBD1 matching over 7 bases. Germline trimming cut 5 bases from V and 6 bases from J; bases unmatched to any gene: 18. Germline V gene lookup returns CDR1 SGHVS and CDR2 FNYEAQ. The CDR3 loop spans 17 amino acids. The CDR3 sequence: CASSGYTGVPGFKTQYF. For the CDR3, the DNA is TGTGCCAGCAGCGGTTATACAGGGGTCCCCGGATTTAAGACCCAGTACTTC.

This clone has a handful of counts. The J gene is TRBJ1-2, the V gene TRBV29-1; 7 bases align to TRBD1. V lost 7 bases, J lost 1 base, and 6 bases stayed unmatched. The CDR3 extends over 13 amino acids. Germline V gives CDR1 SQVTM, CDR2 ANQGSEA. CDR3 in DNA: TGCAGCGACACGCAGGGGGGTAACTATGGCTACACCTTC. Amino acid sequence: CSDTQGGNYGYTF.

The V call is TRBV2, the J call TRBJ2-7, with D tentatively TRBD2 (5 bases). Germline loops: CDR1 SNHLY, CDR2 FYNNEI. The CDR3 covers 12 residues. V lost 6 bases and J 6 bases, leaving 12 bases between the germline ends. The CDR3 DNA is TGTGCCAGCAGCCCGTCGGGGAGCGAGCAGTACTTC. Translating gives CASSPSGSEQYF. Full variable domain (remainder filled in from reference TRBV2 and TRBJ2-7): EPEVTQTPSHQVTQMGQEVILRCVPISNHLYFYWYRQILGQKVEFLVSFYNNEISEKSEIFDDQFSVERPDGSNFTLKIRSTKLEDSAMYFCASSPSGSEQYFGPGTRLTVT.

This clone was observed once. V usage is TRBV30 and J usage is TRBJ1-5; 10 bases agree with TRBD1. From germline, CDR1 is GTSNPN and CDR2 SVGIG (reference sequence). The length of the CDR3 is 13 residues. J gave up 8 bases and V 5 bases, and 6 bases lay outside the gene matches. In nucleotides, the CDR3 is TGTGCCTGGGGGCGACAGGGGGCAGAGCCCCAGCATTTT. This sequence encodes CAWGRQGAEPQHF.

V is TRBV6-5 and J is TRBJ2-3; TRBD1 matches at 10 bases. The germline V gene encodes CDR1 MNHEY and CDR2 SVGAGI. The CDR3 is 15 residues long. With V trimmed by 5 bases and J by 2 bases, 4 bases remained unmatched. CDR3: CASSRQGAFTDTQYF. DNA for the CDR3: TGTGCCAGCAGTAGACAGGGGGCCTTCACAGATACGCAGTATTTT.

The chain recombines TRBV4-3 with TRBJ2-2, with TRBD1 matching 9 bases. V trimming: 1 base; J trimming: 2 bases; junction bases outside the gene matches: 5. Germline assignment: CDR1 LGHNA and CDR2 YSLEER. CDR3 length: 17 residues. CDR3 sequence: CASSQGLGQGNTGELFF. DNA for the CDR3: TGCGCCAGCAGCCAAGGGTTGGGACAGGGTAACACCGGGGAGCTGTTTTTT.

CDR3 DNA sequence: TGTGCCAGCAGCCTAACAGGGCAAAAACTGTTTTTT. It specifies CASSLTGQKLFF. The chain couples TRBV7-2 to TRBJ1-4, with a weak D call TRBD1 (6 bases). Trimming took off 5 bases at V and 9 bases at J, with 10 bases between the two ends. This CDR3 is built from 12 residues. Germline V CDR1 and CDR2: SGHTA, FQGNSA.

The chain has TRBV18 and TRBJ1-6, with 7 bases fitting TRBD1. The CDR3 has 16 residues. CDR1 is KGHSH, CDR2 LQKENI, per germline. The V segment lost 2 bases and the J segment 9 bases; nucleotides outside the gene matches: 10. The CDR3 nucleotides read TGTGCCAGCTCACCAACGGCGACAGGGTCGGGTTCACCCCTCCACTTT. This sequence encodes CASSPTATGSGSPLHF.

The chain joins TRBV6-2 or TRBV6-3 to TRBJ2-2, with 9 bases that match TRBD2. The CDR3 runs 17 residues. J lost 5 bases, V lost 1 base, and 8 bases had no gene match. CDR1 and CDR2 from the germline V gene are MNHEY and SVGEGT. CDR3 protein: CASSYLGAGGWTGELFF. CDR3 coding DNA: TGTGCCAGCAGTTACTTAGGAGCGGGAGGTTGGACCGGGGAGCTGTTTTTT.

The chain uses TRBV5-8 and TRBJ1-1, with a tentative D call TRBD1 (5 bases). CDR3 length: 16 residues. Germline assignment: CDR1 SGHTS and CDR2 YDEGEE. The germline V and J ends were trimmed by 3 bases and 5 bases, with 20 bases remaining between them. The CDR3 DNA reads TGTGCCAGCAGCTATACTGCAATGAGGGGAGGAACTGAAGCTTTCTTT. Translated: CASSYTAMRGGTEAFF.

The chain couples TRBV19 to TRBJ1-5, with D hard to call. V lost 7 bases and J lost 2, with 12 bases in between. Germline CDR1 is LNHDA and CDR2 is SQIVND (reference sequence). The CDR3 is made up of 14 amino acids. CDR3 DNA sequence: TGTGCCAGTATTTACTCAGGTGGCAATCAGCCCCAGCATTTT. This translates into CASIYSGGNQPQHF.

The gene calls are TRBV7-9 and TRBJ1-2; the match to TRBD1 covers 7 bases. The J segment lost 2 bases and the V segment lost 3 bases, leaving 0 bases of the junction unmatched. Germline loops: CDR1 SEHNR, CDR2 FQNEAQ (reference sequence). This CDR3 comprises 13 residues. Here the CDR3 DNA reads TGTGCCAGCAGCTTCAGGGGGAACTATGGCTACACCTTC. The encoded protein is CASSFRGNYGYTF.

This CDR3 reads CAWSVQGGGYGYTF. The CDR3 DNA sequence: TGTGCCTGGAGTGTACAGGGTGGGGGCTATGGCTACACCTTC. The chain joins TRBV30 to TRBJ1-2, with D possibly TRBD1 on 6 matching bases. The CDR3 covers 14 residues. Deletions cut 0 bases from V and 4 bases from J, with 12 bases between. Germline-derived CDR1 and CDR2 are GTSNPN and SVGIG (reference sequence).

The rearrangement joins TRBV29-1 to TRBJ2-1; D is uncertain. The germline CDR1 and CDR2 sequences are SQVTM and ANQGSEA. V was shortened by 4 bases and J by 3 bases, with 7 bases between the two germline ends. The CDR3 runs to 12 residues. CDR3 region: CSVGSSYNEQFF. The CDR3 DNA sequence: TGCAGCGTTGGGTCTAGCTACAATGAGCAGTTCTTC.

The rearrangement joins TRBV24-1 to TRBJ2-1; no definite D call. Germline V lookup: CDR1 KGHDR, CDR2 SFDVKD. V shed 9 bases and J shed 7 bases, with 9 bases lying between them. The CDR3 loop spans 11 amino acids. The CDR3 is CATRARNEQFF. CDR3 DNA sequence: TGTGCCACCCGAGCCCGAAATGAGCAGTTCTTC.

This chain uses TRBV11-3 with TRBJ2-2; 8 bases agree with TRBD1. The CDR3 is 15 amino acids. V shed 6 bases and J 4 bases; nucleotides not matched to a gene: 7. Germline loops: CDR1 SGHNT, CDR2 YENEEA. The CDR3 loop reads CASRDRGAGTGELFF. The DNA of the CDR3 is TGTGCCAGCAGAGACAGGGGAGCGGGCACCGGGGAGCTGTTTTTT.

The chain carries TRBV18 and TRBJ2-3, with 10 bases identical to TRBD2. Germline V gene lookup returns CDR1 KGHSH and CDR2 LQKENI. The CDR3 is made up of 14 amino acids. V lost 3 bases and J lost 5; bases outside the gene matches: 2. This CDR3 is CASSPGTSVDTQYF. CDR3 bases: TGTGCCAGCTCACCTGGGACTAGCGTAGATACGCAGTATTTT.

The chain carries TRBV4-2 and TRBJ2-2; D is possibly TRBD1 (6 bases). Germline CDR1 is LGHNA and CDR2 is YNFKEQ. V lost 0 bases and J 0 bases, leaving 11 bases between the germline ends. The CDR3 sequence is 17 residues long. Written as DNA, the CDR3 is TGTGCCAGCAGCCAAGATCCGACAGGCGCGAACACCGGGGAGCTGTTTTTT. Amino acids: CASSQDPTGANTGELFF.